Below, 21 T cell receptor beta chains from the same sample are listed, as sequenced in a study of vaccination effects on CD4 cells after COVID-19. Their antigens remain unidentified. Profiled with immunoSEQ multiplex PCR; TCRdb holds only in-frame clones, not every one. The table has about 73,000 clones, roughly 79% seen once. Expansion of antigen-specific CD4+ T cells with viral peptide pools was carried out by the ViraFEST assay before sequencing. Following 10 days of culture, CD4+ T cells were isolated. In the vaccine recipients, nucleocapsid antibodies were negative and there was no prior SARS-CoV-2 infection. This specimen was CD4+ T cells from PBMCs cultured with HCoV-NL63 spike peptides, taken before COVID-19 vaccination. The receptors shown here come from a human donor who received a COVID-19 vaccine.

The chain links TRBV6-1 to TRBJ1-2, with 9 bases identical to TRBD1. The CDR3 is made up of 15 amino acids. Germline loops: CDR1 MNHNS, CDR2 SASEGT. Germline trimming cut 2 bases from V and 3 bases from J; bases unmatched to any gene: 4. CDR3 coding DNA: TGTGCCAGCAGTGAATTCGGGACAGGGTACTATGGCTACACCTTC. This encodes CASSEFGTGYYGYTF.

This chain connects TRBV18 to TRBJ2-3; the D gene could be TRBD1 or TRBD2 (5 bases each). The CDR3 length is 16 residues. From germline, CDR1 is KGHSH and CDR2 LQKENI. The ends were cut back, 2 bases at V and 6 bases at J, with 18 bases in the middle. This CDR3 is CASSPGANSRGDTQYF. CDR3 coding DNA: TGTGCCAGCTCACCAGGGGCCAACAGTAGAGGGGATACGCAGTATTTT.

The rearrangement links TRBV5-1 to TRBJ2-5, with D possibly TRBD1 on 6 matching bases. The CDR3 loop spans 16 amino acids. Per germline, CDR1 SGHRS and CDR2 YFSETQ. V gave up 1 base and J gave up 1 base, with 14 bases separating them. The chain's CDR3 is CASSLPQGSLQETQYF. In DNA, the CDR3 is TGCGCCAGCAGCTTGCCACAGGGAAGCCTCCAAGAGACCCAGTACTTC.

This clone has just one count. The chain is built from TRBV6-5 and TRBJ1-6; TRBD1 aligns across 8 bases. Germline CDR1 and CDR2: MNHEY and SVGAGI. The CDR3 covers 16 residues. V dropped 4 bases and J dropped 6; count of bases not matched to a gene: 8. CDR3 DNA: TGTGCCAGCAGTTCCGGGACAGGCCCTTTTAATTCACCCCTCCACTTT. Encoded protein: CASSSGTGPFNSPLHF.

The genes are TRBV18 and TRBJ1-2; TRBD1 aligns across 10 bases. CDR3 length: 18 residues. The germline gives CDR1 KGHSH, CDR2 LQKENI. V gave up 2 bases and J gave up 0 bases; unmatched junction bases: 9. CDR3 bases: TGTGCCAGCTCACCAAGACCGGGACAGGGGTCAGCTAACTATGGCTACACCTTC. Translation: CASSPRPGQGSANYGYTF. Full variable domain (rest looked up from reference TRBV18 and TRBJ1-2): NAGVMQNPRHLVRRRGQEARLRCSPMKGHSHVYWYRQLPEEGLKFMVYLQKENIIDESGMPKERFSAEFPKEGPSILRIQQVVRGDSAAYFCASSPRPGQGSANYGYTFGSGTRLTVV.

The rearrangement links TRBV27 to TRBJ2-7, with 11 bases fitting TRBD2. The germline V gene encodes CDR1 MNHEY and CDR2 SMNVEV (reference sequence). Germline trimming cut 5 bases from V and 2 bases from J; bases unmatched to any gene: 5. The CDR3 has 15 residues. The CDR3 reads CASSRRLAGPYEQYV. The CDR3 DNA follows: TGTGCCAGCAGTAGAAGACTAGCGGGACCCTACGAGCAGTACGTC.

The chain uses TRBV6-5 and TRBJ1-2, with D unresolved. The CDR3 is 14 amino acids. Trimming removed 2 bases at V and 3 bases at J, with 10 bases between. Germline V gene lookup returns CDR1 MNHEY and CDR2 SVGAGI. The CDR3 loop reads CASSYDGEHYGYTF. The CDR3 DNA reads TGTGCCAGCAGTTACGACGGGGAACACTATGGCTACACCTTC.

In its sample, this clone was seen a few times. The chain carries TRBV19 and TRBJ1-2; a possible D gene is TRBD1 (5 bases). Germline V gene lookup returns CDR1 LNHDA and CDR2 SQIVND (reference sequence). V lost 1 base and J 4 bases, leaving 10 bases between the germline ends. The CDR3 covers 14 residues. The CDR3 sequence is CASSIGTGVYGYTF. In DNA, the CDR3 is TGTGCCAGTAGTATAGGTACAGGAGTCTATGGCTACACCTTC.

The CDR3 is CASSLGVGSPYYEQYV. For the CDR3, the DNA is TGTGCCAGCAGCTTAGGGGTGGGGTCCCCCTACTACGAGCAGTACGTC. The genes are TRBV7-9 and TRBJ2-7; D is ambiguous. The germline V and J ends were trimmed by 1 base and 3 bases, with 16 bases remaining between them. Germline loops: CDR1 SEHNR, CDR2 FQNEAQ (reference sequence). CDR3 length: 16 residues.

The chain links TRBV4-3 to TRBJ2-1, with a weak D call TRBD1 (5 bases). The CDR3 length is 14 residues. The V gene lost 3 bases and the J gene lost 5 bases, with 11 bases spanning the gap. Looked up from germline, CDR1 is LGHNA and CDR2 is YSLEER. The CDR3 sequence: CASSQGGQNNEQFF. In DNA, the CDR3 is TGCGCCAGCAGCCAGGGTGGACAAAACAATGAGCAGTTCTTC.

The chain employs TRBV21-1 and TRBJ2-3. TRBV21-1 is labeled a pseudogene. CDR3 size: 20 residues. CDR3 nucleotide sequence: TGTGCCAGCAGCACTCTACTAAGGATGGGCAGGTCAACCCGCACAGATACGCAGTATTTT. Amino acid sequence: CASSTLLRMGRSTRTDTQYF.

The chain recombines TRBV9 with TRBJ2-5; 9 positions agree with TRBD1. Germline assignment: CDR1 SGDLS and CDR2 YYNGEE. The CDR3 extends over 21 amino acids. Trimming cost V 4 bases and J 5 bases; bases outside gene matches: 27. The CDR3 DNA follows: TGTGCCAGCAGCACCGGGACAGGGAGTGGGCTAGCTACAGCACCTGGGGAGACCCAGTACTTC. This gives the protein CASSTGTGSGLATAPGETQYF. The full variable domain, rest sourced from reference TRBV9 and TRBJ2-5, is DSGVTQTPKHLITATGQRVTLRCSPRSGDLSVYWYQQSLDQGLQFLIQYYNGEERAKGNILERFSAQQFPDLHSELNLSSLELGDSALYFCASSTGTGSGLATAPGETQYFGPGTRLLVL.

This clone occurred once. The chain couples TRBV10-1 to TRBJ2-5, with TRBD2 identical over 14 bases. Per germline, CDR1 WNHNN and CDR2 SYGVQD (reference sequence). After removal of 3 bases from V and 5 bases from J, the junction contained 2 bases not matched to a gene. The CDR3 extends over 15 amino acids. The CDR3 DNA follows: TGCGCCAGCAGTGACCGACTAGCGGGGGGGGAGACCCAGTACTTC. Translated: CASSDRLAGGETQYF.

The V call is TRBV12-3 or TRBV12-4, the J call TRBJ1-2, with unresolved D. Trimming took off 2 bases at V and 8 bases at J, with 9 bases between the two ends. The length of the CDR3 is 12 residues. The CDR3 loop reads CASSLWGSGYTF. The CDR3 DNA reads as TGTGCCAGCAGTTTATGGGGAAGCGGCTACACCTTC.

The chain recombines TRBV10-3 with TRBJ2-3; TRBD2 agrees at 7 bases. The V and J ends lost 6 bases and 6 bases, in that order; junction bases with no gene match: 6. Germline-derived CDR1 and CDR2 are ENHRY and SYGVKD. The CDR3 runs to 13 residues. CDR3 amino acids: CAIRGLSPDTQYF. The CDR3, as DNA: TGTGCCATCAGGGGACTAAGTCCCGATACGCAGTATTTT.

This rearrangement joins TRBV18 to TRBJ2-7, with 9 bases matching TRBD1. This CDR3 spans 15 amino acids. CDR1 is KGHSH, CDR2 LQKENI, per germline. Trimming removed 3 bases from V and 0 bases from J; junction bases left unmatched: 3. The DNA for the CDR3 is TGTGCCAGCTCACCGGGACAGGGTTACTCCTACGAGCAGTACGTC. Its protein product is CASSPGQGYSYEQYV.

This chain connects TRBV13 to TRBJ1-1, with D possibly matching TRBD1 (6 bases). Germline loops: CDR1 PRHDT, CDR2 FYEKMQ (reference sequence). The CDR3 is 14 residues long. Trimming took 3 bases from V and 1 from J, leaving 9 bases between them. The CDR3 reads CASSLGAQNTEAFF. The CDR3, as DNA: TGTGCCAGCAGCTTGGGGGCCCAGAACACTGAAGCTTTCTTT.

The V and J genes are TRBV12-5 and TRBJ2-6; 9 bases match TRBD1. J was trimmed by 0 bases and V by 1 base; bases with no gene match: 4. The CDR3 covers 18 residues. Germline CDR1 LGHNT, CDR2 FRNRAP. This CDR3 is CASGLAGTGISGANVLTF. The CDR3 DNA reads as TGTGCTAGTGGTTTGGCTGGGACAGGGATCTCTGGGGCCAACGTCCTGACTTTC.

The rearrangement uses TRBV5-4 and TRBJ2-3; D gene ambiguous. Germline values: CDR1 SGHNT, CDR2 YYREEE (reference sequence). V was pared by 5 bases and J by 4 bases, with 14 bases between. The CDR3 sequence is 14 residues long. The CDR3: CASRPASGADTQYF. The CDR3, as DNA: TGTGCCAGCAGGCCGGCCTCTGGGGCAGATACGCAGTATTTT.

This clone came up a few times. The CDR3 protein is CASRRGTSSYNEQFF. DNA for the CDR3: TGTGCTAGTCGCAGGGGGACTAGCTCCTACAATGAGCAGTTCTTC. The chain joins TRBV2 to TRBJ2-1; perhaps TRBD2 as D (8 bases). Germline CDR1 reads SNHLY; CDR2 reads FYNNEI. CDR3 length equals 15 residues.

The genes are TRBV11-2 and TRBJ1-5; D ambiguous. This CDR3 is 13 amino acids long. With 1 base removed from V and 4 bases from J, the gap between germline ends came to 5 bases. Germline lookup yields CDR1 SGHAT and CDR2 FQNNGV. This CDR3 is CASSLVLNQPQHF. DNA of the CDR3: TGTGCCAGCAGCTTAGTACTGAATCAGCCCCAGCATTTT.